These 30 T cell receptor beta chains share one sample of origin, sequenced in a study of T cells after yellow fever vaccination. Via MiXCR, TCRdb re-called the 5' RACE reads, giving one row per CDR3 protein. The sample yields hundreds of thousands of distinct CDR3 sequences, 8% to 10% seen once. The sequenced sample was PBMCs, obtained on the day of the first yellow fever vaccination. These receptors originate from a man between 18 and 29 years old who received the YFV17D yellow fever vaccine.

This clonotype was recorded many times. The DNA for the CDR3 is TGTGCCAGCAGCCCGACAGTCCGCACAGATACGCAGTATTTT. This translates into CASSPTVRTDTQYF. This rearrangement joins TRBV7-2 to TRBJ2-3; D perhaps matches TRBD1 (5 bases). Deletions cut 5 bases from V and 1 base from J, with 10 bases between. The CDR3 spans 14 residues. The germline CDR1 and CDR2 sequences are SGHTA and FQGNSA.

This clonotype was counted a few times. The chain is built from TRBV5-1 and TRBJ2-5; no firm D call. Between the trimmed V and J ends, which lost 0 bases and 1 base, there was a span of 10 bases. This CDR3 is 15 amino acids long. Looked up from germline, CDR1 is SGHRS and CDR2 is YFSETQ. The CDR3, as DNA: TGCGCCAGCAGCTTGGAACAGCTAGTCCAAGAGACCCAGTACTTC. It encodes CASSLEQLVQETQYF.

The chain has TRBV29-1 and TRBJ1-3; D is unclear. The CDR3 is 13 amino acids. CDR1 and CDR2 (germline): SQVTM, ANQGSEA. Trimming shortened V by 1 base and J by 2 bases, and 6 bases separated the two germline ends. CDR3 amino acids: CSVEGGTGNTIYF. The CDR3 DNA reads TGCAGCGTTGAAGGAGGAACTGGAAACACCATATATTTT. Supplemented by reference TRBV29-1 and TRBJ1-3, the full variable domain reads SAVISQKPSRDICQRGTSLTIQCQVDSQVTMMFWYRQQPGQSLTLIATANQGSEATYESGFVIDKFPISRPNLTFSTLTVSNMSPEDSSIYLCSVEGGTGNTIYFGEGSWLTVV.

This clonotype was seen repeatedly, ten times or more. V is TRBV2 and J is TRBJ2-5, with D uncertain. The CDR3 is made up of 11 amino acids. In germline, CDR1 is SNHLY, CDR2 FYNNEI. V was cut by 2 bases and J by 5 bases, with 3 bases left in between. The CDR3 nucleotides read TGTGCCAGCAGTGAAACGGAGACCCAGTACTTC. Its translation is CASSETETQYF.

This clonotype showed up many times. CDR3 in DNA: TGTGCCAGCAGCTTACCCCCGGGACAGGGGACCCCCCAGCATTTT. Its protein product is CASSLPPGQGTPQHF. This chain joins TRBV7-2 and TRBJ1-5; the match to TRBD1 covers 10 bases. The CDR3 runs to 15 residues. Germline V lookup: CDR1 SGHTA, CDR2 FQGNSA. Germline trimming cut 2 bases from V and 10 bases from J; bases unmatched to any gene: 8.

The chain employs TRBV15 and TRBJ2-5, with 10 positions matching TRBD1. V shed 0 bases, J shed 9 bases, and the junction held 13 bases outside the gene matches. Germline CDR1 is LNHNV and CDR2 is YYDKDF (reference sequence). CDR3 length: 17 amino acids. The CDR3 sequence: CATSRDIGTGVFEAQYF. CDR3 nucleotide sequence: TGTGCCACCAGCAGAGATATCGGGACAGGGGTTTTTGAGGCCCAGTACTTC.

This clonotype has just a few counts. V usage is TRBV20-1 and J usage is TRBJ1-2, with TRBD1 identical over 9 bases. Germline CDR1 reads DFQATT; CDR2 reads SNEGSKA (reference sequence). There are 15 residues in the CDR3. The trim removed 3 bases at V and 2 bases at J, leaving 7 bases unmatched. CDR3 amino acids: CSASRGTGLNYGYTF. The CDR3 DNA is TGCAGTGCTAGCCGCGGGACAGGGCTGAACTATGGCTACACCTTC.

The chain links TRBV6-1 to TRBJ1-1; D is ambiguous. The CDR3 is 14 residues long. V gave up 6 bases and J gave up 0 bases, with 11 bases separating them. Germline V gene lookup returns CDR1 MNHNS and CDR2 SASEGT. DNA for the CDR3: TGTGCCAGCAGGAAGGAACCGGTGAACACTGAAGCTTTCTTT. Translated: CASRKEPVNTEAFF.

The rearrangement joins TRBV5-5 to TRBJ2-3, with 16 bases that match TRBD2. Germline CDR1 reads SGHKS; CDR2 reads YYEKEE (reference sequence). Trimming took 2 bases from V and 0 from J; bases not matched to a gene: 3. CDR3 length: 18 residues. The CDR3 coding sequence is TGTGCCAGCAGCTTTGGGACTAGCGGGGGGGGTAGCACAGATACGCAGTATTTT. Protein: CASSFGTSGGGSTDTQYF.

In this sample, this clonotype turned up a few times. The V call is TRBV10-3, the J call TRBJ2-5, with TRBD2 identical over 8 bases. J lost 5 bases, V lost 4 bases, and 6 bases had no gene match. The CDR3 is made up of 14 amino acids. CDR1 and CDR2 from the germline V gene are ENHRY and SYGVKD. CDR3 sequence reads: CAISVGLAGETQYF. In DNA, the CDR3 is TGTGCCATCAGTGTAGGACTAGCAGGGGAGACCCAGTACTTC.

The sample holds a few counts of this clonotype. The genes are TRBV3-1 and TRBJ2-7, with unresolved D. The CDR3 runs 13 residues. The V and J ends lost 4 bases and 3 bases respectively, with 10 bases between them. Germline V gene data show CDR1 as LGHDT and CDR2 as YNNKEL (reference sequence). The DNA of the CDR3 is TGTGCCAGCAGCCGAGGACCTAACTACGAGCAGTACGTC. This gives the protein CASSRGPNYEQYV.

The chain is built from TRBV6-5 and TRBJ1-3, with D possibly being TRBD1 (5 bases). V lost 4 bases to trimming and J lost 0 bases, with 19 bases between them. The CDR3 loop spans 18 amino acids. Looked up from germline, CDR1 is MNHEY and CDR2 is SVGAGI. CDR3 DNA: TGTGCCAGCAGTTCTCCGGGACGACGCGGACTCTCTGGAAACACCATATATTTT. Amino acid sequence: CASSSPGRRGLSGNTIYF.

The rearrangement joins TRBV18 to TRBJ2-7; the D is unclear. The CDR3 consists of 11 residues. The V end lost 3 bases, the J end lost 7 bases, and 7 bases lay between the germline ends. From germline, CDR1 is KGHSH and CDR2 LQKENI. The CDR3 protein is CASSPDEEQYF. Written as DNA, the CDR3 is TGTGCCAGCTCACCGGACGAGGAGCAGTACTTC.

The chain joins TRBV5-1 to TRBJ2-5; perhaps TRBD2 as D (5 bases). The CDR3 contains 14 residues. Trimming cost V 2 bases and J 4 bases, with 12 bases left between them. The V gene's germline CDR1 is SGHRS and CDR2 YFSETQ. DNA of the CDR3: TGCGCCAGCAGCTTTATGGGCGGGCGAGAGACCCAGTACTTC. It codes for CASSFMGGRETQYF.

This clonotype was found a few times. J is TRBJ1-2 and V is TRBV19; D is perhaps TRBD1 (6 bases). The germline gives CDR1 LNHDA, CDR2 SQIVND (reference sequence). Trimming took off 3 bases at V and 7 bases at J, with 15 bases between the two ends. CDR3 length: 14 amino acids. In DNA form, the CDR3 reads TGTGCCAGTAGTATGTCACAGGGATCCCGTGGCTACACCTTC. This gives the protein CASSMSQGSRGYTF.

This sequence joins TRBV18 and TRBJ2-3; 7 bases are shared with TRBD2. J lost 2 bases, V lost 4 bases, and 6 bases had no gene match. The CDR3 loop spans 15 amino acids. The germline V gene encodes CDR1 KGHSH and CDR2 LQKENI. In nucleotides, the CDR3 is TGTGCCAGCTCACGGCTAGCGGTGGACACAGATACGCAGTATTTT. Translated, it gives CASSRLAVDTDTQYF.

Worth noting for this clonotype: This could be a read error, since a much larger clone is one nucleotide away. The chain recombines TRBV20-1 with TRBJ1-5, with a tentative D call TRBD1 (6 bases). The CDR3 contains 16 residues. Germline V gene lookup returns CDR1 DFQATT and CDR2 SNEGSKA (reference sequence). For the CDR3, the DNA is TGCAGTGCTAGAAAGGAGTGGGGGCAGCCGAATCGGCCCCAGCATTTT. Amino acids: CSARKEWGQPNRPQHF.

The chain uses TRBV20-1 and TRBJ2-2; D is perhaps TRBD1 or TRBD2 (7 bases each). Germline CDR1 reads DFQATT; CDR2 reads SNEGSKA (reference sequence). V lost 7 bases and J lost 4, with 19 bases in between. The CDR3 has 15 amino acids. CDR3 sequence (DNA): TGCAGTGTACAGGGGTCGGGGGGAGTCACCGGGGAGCTGTTTTTT. This encodes CSVQGSGGVTGELFF.

The chain carries TRBV12-3 or TRBV12-4 and TRBJ1-5; possible D gene TRBD1, 6 bases. The CDR3 consists of 14 residues. Trimming removed 5 bases from V and 1 base from J, with 9 bases in between. Here the CDR3 DNA reads TGTGCCAGCAGTCATGGACAGAGCAATCAGCCCCAGCATTTT. Protein: CASSHGQSNQPQHF.

The chain carries TRBV29-1 and TRBJ2-2, with D maybe TRBD2 (6 bases). Trimming shortened V by 0 bases and J by 4 bases, and 12 bases separated the two germline ends. This CDR3 region has 15 residues. Germline CDR1 SQVTM, CDR2 ANQGSEA. CDR3 sequence (DNA): TGCAGCGTTGAAGATAGGCCGGGGGTCACCGGGGAGCTGTTTTTT. This codes for CSVEDRPGVTGELFF.

In DNA form, the CDR3 reads TGCGCCAGCAGCCAAGAGGGACTCGACAATGAGCAGTTCTTC. Protein product: CASSQEGLDNEQFF. The genes are TRBV4-1 and TRBJ2-1, with D maybe TRBD2 (6 bases). The CDR3 consists of 14 residues. Germline values: CDR1 MGHRA, CDR2 YSYEKL. The V end was cut by 0 bases, the J end by 5 bases, with 8 bases between.

As for this clonotype: Sequence at one end of the junction differs from germline and may be a read error. This chain joins TRBV10-3 and TRBJ2-3; D is possibly TRBD1 (6 bases). CDR1 is ENHRY, CDR2 SYGVKD, per germline. The CDR3 is 15 residues long. The CDR3 DNA is TGTCCCATCAGTGACGTTACAGGGCAGACAGATACGCAGTATTTT. It encodes CPISDVTGQTDTQYF.

This clonotype showed up just a few times. The chain joins TRBV20-1 to TRBJ1-2; 7 nucleotides line up with TRBD1. J gave up 6 bases and V 6 bases, and 7 bases lay outside the gene matches. Germline CDR1 is DFQATT and CDR2 is SNEGSKA (reference sequence). The CDR3 totals 12 residues. This chain's CDR3 is CSAKHGTDGYTF. The CDR3 nucleotides are TGCAGTGCCAAGCACGGGACAGATGGCTACACCTTC.

In its sample, this clonotype was seen a few times. J is TRBJ2-5 and V is TRBV4-2; a weak D match, TRBD2 (6 bases). This CDR3 has 16 residues. Trimming removed 2 bases at V and 1 base at J, with 14 bases between. Germline CDR1 and CDR2: LGHNA and YNFKEQ. The CDR3, as DNA: TGTGCCAGCAGCCAAAATAGCGGAGCCCCCCAAGAGACCCAGTACTTC. It encodes CASSQNSGAPQETQYF.

This clonotype was recorded a few times. The V and J genes are TRBV27 and TRBJ1-2; D is perhaps TRBD1 (6 bases). V was clipped by 5 bases and J by 7 bases, with 23 bases between them. The CDR3 covers 16 residues. The V gene's germline CDR1 is MNHEY and CDR2 SMNVEV (reference sequence). CDR3 DNA sequence: TGTGCCAGCAGTCCACATTCATTGGGGGCCCTCGGTGGCTACACCTTC. This translates into CASSPHSLGALGGYTF.

This clonotype was observed many times. This chain uses TRBV4-1 with TRBJ2-1; TRBD2 agrees at 11 bases. In germline, CDR1 is MGHRA, CDR2 YSYEKL. The V gene end was trimmed by 2 bases and the J gene end by 6 bases; junction bases not matched to a gene: 6. The CDR3 covers 16 residues. CDR3 coding DNA: TGCGCCAGCAGCCAACCACGGACTAGCGGGCTCAATGAGCAGTTCTTC. Translating it yields CASSQPRTSGLNEQFF.

This chain uses TRBV23-1 with TRBJ1-5; D remains unclear. TRBV23-1 is sorted into the ORF group, with uncertain function. V lost 2 bases, J lost 4 bases, and 9 bases lay in between. The length of the CDR3 is 14 residues. Here the CDR3 DNA reads TGCGCCAGCAGTCAACCGACTGAGAATCAGCCCCAGCATTTT. It codes for CASSQPTENQPQHF.

This clonotype came up a few times. The chain links TRBV7-6 to TRBJ2-2; D may be TRBD2 (7 bases). V was clipped by 5 bases and J by 6 bases, with 19 bases between them. Germline lookup yields CDR1 SGHVS and CDR2 FNYEAQ. The CDR3 runs 16 residues. The CDR3 bases are TGTGCCAGCAGCGAATTCACAGGGAGGGAGTCCGGGGAGCTGTTTTTT. Translated: CASSEFTGRESGELFF.

The rearrangement uses TRBV6-5 and TRBJ1-6; no reliable D call. The CDR3 extends over 16 amino acids. CDR1 is MNHEY, CDR2 SVGAGI, per germline. Trimming cost V 1 base and J 0 bases, with 7 bases left between them. CDR3: CASSYFASSYNSPLHF. The DNA for the CDR3 is TGTGCCAGCAGTTACTTTGCGAGCTCCTATAATTCACCCCTCCACTTT.

At least ten counts were recorded for this clonotype. J is TRBJ2-7 and V is TRBV12-3 or TRBV12-4; 7 bases fit TRBD1. There are 12 residues in the CDR3. The V segment lost 6 bases and the J segment 5 bases; nucleotides outside the gene matches: 4. CDR3 amino acids: CASSRDRDEQYF. The DNA for the CDR3 is TGTGCCAGCAGCCGAGACAGGGACGAGCAGTACTTC.